This TCR beta chain was identified during a study of PD-1 blockade in classical Hodgkin lymphoma (dated by TCRdb to about 2020). Some background on the complete study: Nivolumab dosing was 3 mg/kg intravenously every 2 weeks, continuing until either disease progression or unacceptable toxicity. The study used TCR beta sequencing and CyTOF to define a peripheral blood immune signature of response to PD-1 blockade in classical Hodgkin lymphoma.

Summary of the overall study and its limitations: Among trial patients, those achieving complete response had baseline diversity similar to that of newly diagnosed patients, while diversity was significantly lower in partial responders and progressors. CD4+ but not CD8+ TCR diversity rose significantly by C4D1 (p=0.0027 vs p=0.16), most apparent in complete responders (p=0.02). Newly diagnosed patients were reported to have lower baseline TCR diversity than healthy donors, and relapsed/refractory patients were reported to have lower baseline TCR diversity still. The study covered only a single clinical trial cohort, and the causes of the repertoire differences, possibly disease activity or prior therapy, were still not defined. Lower diversity was seen in patients whose nivolumab began less than 1 year after ASCT, and these patients were left out of later analyses so that immune reconstitution would not confound the results.

V is pared back by 6 bases and J by 0 bases, with 13 bases lying between the germline termini. Based on the germline V gene (reference sequence), the CDR1 and CDR2 sequences are LNHDA and SQIVND. The CDR3 runs 15 residues from the cysteine to the phenylalanine. The kept DNA is CDR3 alone, 45 bases in frame from the first base. Genomic DNA was isolated using the Qiagen DNeasy kit from unsorted PBMCs as well as from negatively selected CD4+ and CD8+ fractions. TCR beta CDR3 regions were subjected to amplification by immunoSEQ multiplex PCR with primers that anneal to V and J segments. A synthetic immune receptor repertoire was used to minimize amplification bias, and any remaining bias was removed computationally after sequencing. The paper's data handling went like this. Repertoire diversity was quantified as the Shannon entropy index using custom Python scripts. Unsorted, CD4+ and CD8+ repertoires were examined separately, except in combined analyses, for which CD4+ and CD8+ sequences were merged in silico. Clonal expansion was defined as a frequency increase of at least 2-fold after treatment compared with C1D1, and clones undetected at baseline were assigned a pseudocount of 0.5. Singleton clones were defined as clones with 0 or 1 copy at C1D1, and non-singleton clones were defined as clones with 2 or more copies. Clones expanded in unsorted samples were assigned a CD4+, CD8+ or unknown annotation through matching of protein sequences in sorted samples from the same patient. Wilcoxon tests on paired samples were used to test diversity changes from C1D1 to C4D1. TCRdb retrieved this table from immuneACCESS and kept in-frame rearrangements only. Not all clones are present; in checked studies, unresolved V genes account for under half, and no reason is known for the remainder. That table is the source of V, J and clone size, and D and trimming were worked out from the DNA. This sample comprises 45,000 to 55,000 clones, around 67% of them detected only once. The top ten hold over 13% of the sample.

The time point label on this specimen signifies: cycle 2 day 1 (C2D1) of nivolumab. Every trial patient had relapsed following autologous stem cell transplantation, and prior brentuximab vedotin exposure was what differed among cohorts A, B and C. A total of around 59 patients with relapsed/refractory classical Hodgkin lymphoma made up the trial cohort, and each patient's best overall response was complete response, partial response or progressive disease. Single-agent nivolumab was administered to trial patients in the multi-cohort phase II CheckMate 205 trial. An independent review committee assessed best overall response by applying the 2007 International Working Group response criteria. Trial PBMCs were collected just before the start of nivolumab (C1D1) and during therapy at cycle 2 day 1 and cycle 4 day 1. Peripheral blood was collected in 8 mL Vacutainer Cell Preparation Tubes, from which PBMCs were isolated by centrifugation and then cryopreserved.

In the case of this clone: Its antigen target is currently unknown. Qualities for individual bases were not recorded, and no much larger clone is one base off. This specimen includes other DNA sequences encoding the same CDR3.

The sequence is built from TRBV19 and TRBJ2-3; the D region possibly corresponds to TRBD1 (6 bases align). Sequences were derived from peripheral blood mononuclear cells (PBMCs), sampled before the second cycle of nivolumab. The TCR originated in a human donor with classical Hodgkin lymphoma. The DNA sequence is as follows: TGTGCCAGTAGAGACAGGCCCACTAGCACAGATACGCAGTATTTT. The encoded protein is CASRDRPTSTDTQYF. The full variable domain, with segments outside the CDR3 supplied by the reference TRBV19 and TRBJ2-3 proteins, appears as DGGITQSPKYLFRKEGQNVTLSCEQNLNHDAMYWYRQDPGQGLRLIYYSQIVNDFQKGDIAEGYSVSREKKESFPLTVTSAQKNPTAFYLCASRDRPTSTDTQYFGPGTRLTVL.